Listed below are T cell receptor beta chains from one sample, sequenced in a study of blood T cells in healthy people across ages. Each CDR3 protein gets one entry after TCRdb re-called the 5' RACE reads with MiXCR. In the table there are about 2 million distinct CDR3 sequences, around half of which are singletons. Sample: blood. All receptors derive from a woman aged 40 to 49 in good health. The CDR3 runs from the conserved cysteine through the conserved F or W. D genes are given only for firm matches. Rows may omit the clone size; those that give it use once, few, many or a size class.

j_gene | d_gene | abundance | v_gene | CDR3aa | CDR3nt
TRBJ2-1 | TRBD1 | few | TRBV9 | CASSVRPSGQGVGEQFF | TGTGCCAGCAGCGTAAGGCCCTCCGGACAGGGTGTTGGTGAGCAGTTCTTC
TRBJ2-3 | TRBD1 | NA | TRBV19 | CASSILTGGSSTDTQYF | TGTGCCAGTAGTATCCTGACAGGGGGATCTAGCACAGATACGCAGTATTTT
TRBJ2-5 | NA | NA | TRBV5-6 | CASSLDSGTPEQYF | TGTGCCAGCAGCTTGGACTCCGGGACACCAGAGCAGTACTTC
TRBJ2-7 | TRBD2 | NA | TRBV20-1 | CSATGLAVTYEQYF | TGCAGTGCCACCGGACTAGCGGTTACCTACGAGCAGTACTTC
TRBJ2-5 | NA | few | TRBV5-5 | CASSRLTGETQYF | TGTGCCAGCAGCCGACTCACTGGAGAGACCCAGTACTTC
TRBJ1-1 | NA | NA | TRBV7-2 | CASSLSAGSRTEAFF | TGTGCCAGCAGCCTAAGCGCAGGGAGTAGGACTGAAGCTTTCTTT
TRBJ2-7 | TRBD1 | NA | TRBV28 | CASSLLTGAADYEQYF | TGTGCCAGCAGTCTCCTAACAGGGGCGGCAGACTACGAGCAGTACTTC
TRBJ2-1 | NA | NA | TRBV7-8 | CASRSVTNYNEQFF | TGTGCCAGCAGGTCGGTCACGAACTACAATGAGCAGTTCTTC
TRBJ2-7 | NA | few | TRBV3-1 | CASSPQYGSQYF | TGTGCCAGCAGCCCCCAGTACGGGTCCCAGTACTTC
TRBJ1-6 | TRBD1 | few | TRBV6-6 | CASSYSRQGADFTLHF | TGTGCCAGCAGTTACTCGAGACAGGGGGCGGACTTCACCCTCCACTTT
TRBJ2-3 | NA | few | TRBV20-1 | CSARGGQGVADTQYF | TGCAGTGCTAGAGGTGGGCAGGGCGTTGCAGATACGCAGTATTTT
TRBJ2-5 | NA | NA | TRBV5-6 | CASSFQQQETQYF | TGTGCCAGCAGCTTCCAGCAGCAAGAGACCCAGTACTTC
TRBJ2-3 | TRBD2 | NA | TRBV9 | CASSGKRGGLSDTQYF | TGTGCCAGCAGCGGGAAGCGGGGGGGCCTTTCAGATACGCAGTATTTT
TRBJ2-7 | NA | NA | TRBV7-2 | CASSLAPVAEGASYEQYF | TGTGCCAGCAGCTTAGCGCCGGTGGCAGAGGGTGCCTCCTACGAGCAGTACTTC
TRBJ2-7 | TRBD2 | NA | TRBV2 | CATWTSGGNEQYF | TGTGCCACCTGGACTAGCGGGGGCAATGAGCAGTACTTC
TRBJ2-3 | TRBD2 | NA | TRBV4-3 | CASSQVISGGARELDTQYF | TGCGCCAGCAGCCAAGTTATCAGCGGGGGGGCCCGGGAGTTAGATACGCAGTATTTT
TRBJ2-6 | NA | NA | TRBV2 | CASKGGLPGHGEGANVLTF | TGTGCCAGCAAAGGTGGGCTACCGGGACACGGGGAAGGAGCCAACGTCCTGACTTTC
TRBJ1-1 | NA | few | TRBV15 | CATSSSRGVHTEAFF | TGTGCCACCAGCAGTTCGAGGGGAGTTCACACTGAAGCTTTCTTT
TRBJ1-2 | NA | NA | TRBV2 | CASNPALQLYGYTF | TGTGCAAGCAATCCGGCCTTACAACTATATGGCTACACCTTC
TRBJ2-4 | TRBD1 | NA | TRBV10-3 | CAIRGQGADGQYF | TGTGCCATCAGGGGACAGGGGGCGGATGGGCAGTACTTC
TRBJ1-5 | NA | NA | TRBV12-3/TRBV12-4 | CASSLATGGFQPQHF | TGTGCCAGCAGTTTAGCGACAGGTGGGTTTCAGCCCCAGCATTTT
TRBJ1-5 | NA | NA | TRBV20-1 | CSAREPKGTANQPQHF | TGCAGTGCTAGAGAACCAAAGGGGACCGCAAATCAGCCCCAGCATTTT
TRBJ1-2 | NA | NA | TRBV11-2 | CASSPRSPEIYGYTF | TGTGCCAGCAGCCCCCGCAGCCCCGAGATCTATGGCTACACCTTC
TRBJ1-2 | NA | NA | TRBV6-5 | CASSLLLQGNYGYTF | TGTGCCAGCAGCCTCCTTCTCCAGGGAAACTATGGCTACACCTTC
TRBJ2-6 | NA | few | TRBV6-1 | CASRPGDSSGANVLTF | TGTGCCAGCAGACCCGGAGACAGCTCTGGGGCCAACGTCCTGACTTTC
TRBJ2-5 | NA | NA | TRBV18 | CASSPYQGQETQYF | TGTGCCAGCTCACCATACCAGGGGCAAGAGACCCAGTACTTC
TRBJ1-2 | TRBD1 | NA | TRBV7-9 | CASSLPFGQGGNYGYTF | TGTGCCAGCAGCCTCCCATTCGGACAGGGGGGGAACTATGGCTACACCTTC
TRBJ2-5 | NA | NA | TRBV5-1 | CASSSASGGSQETQYF | TGCGCCAGCAGCTCGGCCAGTGGGGGTTCTCAAGAGACCCAGTACTTC
TRBJ1-5 | NA | NA | TRBV7-2 | CASSQTTGISNQPQHF | TGTGCCAGCAGCCAGACCACAGGGATTAGCAATCAGCCCCAGCATTTT
TRBJ1-1 | NA | NA | TRBV2 | CASGREKGDAEAFF | TGTGCCAGCGGACGAGAGAAAGGAGACGCTGAAGCTTTCTTT